The next 15 T cell receptor beta chains were all read from a single sample in a study of metastatic and nonmetastatic thyroid tumors. Through MiXCR, TCRdb re-clonotyped the PCR reads. Among around 53,000 clones listed, 20% to 25% were seen once. Ahead of thyroid surgery, no patient had received treatment of any kind. Material: blood. The receptor source for this set is a female donor with papillary thyroid cancer or a benign thyroid nodule (not recorded which). Some clones in this sample may be carry-over from other donors' samples.

This clone showed up many times. This chain links TRBV5-1 with TRBJ2-2, with TRBD2 matching 14 bases. CDR1 is SGHRS and CDR2 is YFSETQ in the germline V gene. The CDR3 is made up of 17 amino acids. Trimming at V came to 4 bases and at J to 3 bases, leaving 5 bases not matched to a gene. The CDR3 loop reads CASSGGLAGADTGELFF. Written as DNA, the CDR3 is TGCGCCAGCAGCGGGGGACTAGCGGGAGCTGACACCGGGGAGCTGTTTTTT.

This chain joins TRBV5-1 and TRBJ2-1; 8 bases line up with TRBD2. The CDR3 spans 16 residues. Germline trimming cut 2 bases from V and 0 bases from J; bases unmatched to any gene: 4. Germline V gene data show CDR1 as SGHRS and CDR2 as YFSETQ. This CDR3 reads CASSFISGSSYNEQFF. In nucleotides, the CDR3 is TGCGCCAGCAGCTTTATAAGCGGGAGCTCCTACAATGAGCAGTTCTTC.

With respect to this clone: This may stem from a read error, because a much larger clone lies one nucleotide away. The chain recombines TRBV29-1 with TRBJ2-1, with 7 bases identical to TRBD1. The CDR3 is made up of 14 amino acids. The germline V gene encodes CDR1 SQVTM and CDR2 ANQGSEA. After removal of 4 bases from V and 8 bases from J, the junction contained 11 bases not matched to a gene. CDR3 region: CSVVSAEGAHEQFF. Here the CDR3 DNA reads TGCAGCGTTGTATCCGCAGAGGGGGCACATGAGCAGTTCTTC.

The chain recombines TRBV11-2 with TRBJ2-2; TRBD1 matches 7 bases. The CDR3 spans 15 residues. V was clipped by 5 bases and J by 6 bases; unmatched bases: 9. Germline CDR1 reads SGHAT; CDR2 reads FQNNGV. CDR3 region: CASSIRQGSAGELFF. CDR3 bases: TGTGCCAGCAGCATAAGACAGGGTTCGGCCGGGGAGCTGTTTTTT.

This clone was recorded at least ten times. The rearrangement joins TRBV28 to TRBJ2-2, with 9 bases matching TRBD1. CDR1 is MDHEN, CDR2 SYDVKM, per germline. The CDR3 loop spans 15 amino acids. The V gene end was trimmed by 4 bases and the J gene end by 6 bases; junction bases not matched to a gene: 6. The CDR3 DNA reads as TGTGCCAGCAGTTCCGACAGGGGGAAAGCCGGGGAGCTGTTTTTT. This sequence encodes CASSSDRGKAGELFF.

There are many counts of this clone. The gene calls are TRBV29-1 and TRBJ1-1; D remains ambiguous. CDR1 is SQVTM and CDR2 is ANQGSEA in the germline V gene. The CDR3 length is 13 residues. As DNA, the CDR3 is TGCAGTATGAGAACCGGCCTGAACACTGAAGCTTTCTTT. Amino acid sequence: CSMRTGLNTEAFF.

This clone was seen more than once but under ten times. A much larger clone differs from this one at a single base, so this may be a read error. The V call is TRBV11-2, the J call TRBJ2-1, with 9 bases matching TRBD2. Germline V gene lookup returns CDR1 SGHAT and CDR2 FQNNGV. CDR3 size: 15 residues. Unmatched junction bases numbered 14, after V lost 5 bases and J lost 12 bases. Here the CDR3 reads CASSPTWTSAHGQFF. The CDR3 nucleotides are TGTGCCAGCAGCCCAACCTGGACTAGCGCCCATGGGCAGTTCTTC.

This clone was counted only a few times. Its ends do not fully match the called genes, so a read error is possible. The chain carries TRBV28 and TRBJ2-6, with TRBD1 matching 9 bases. The CDR3 totals 19 residues. Germline CDR1 is MDHEN and CDR2 is SYDVKM. DNA of the CDR3: TGTGCCAGCAGTCTCAAACCGGGACAGGGTGGGTCTGGGGGCAACGTCCTGACTTTC. It yields the protein CASSLKPGQGGSGGNVLTF.

In its sample, this clone was seen many times. The V call is TRBV19, the J call TRBJ2-3, with 8 bases identical to TRBD2. Germline lookup yields CDR1 LNHDA and CDR2 SQIVND (reference sequence). The ends lost 0 bases at V and 3 bases at J; junction bases unmatched: 8. CDR3 length equals 17 residues. The CDR3 sequence is CASSIDPGQRGTDTQYF. In nucleotides, the CDR3 is TGTGCCAGTAGTATAGATCCCGGGCAGCGGGGGACAGATACGCAGTATTTT.

This clone occurred many times. The V call is TRBV30, the J call TRBJ2-6, with D uncertain. The CDR3 runs to 15 residues. From germline, CDR1 is GTSNPN and CDR2 SVGIG (reference sequence). Between the trimmed V and J ends, which lost 1 base and 0 bases, there was a span of 7 bases. CDR3 protein: CAWSGSLSGANVLTF. CDR3 coding DNA: TGTGCCTGGAGTGGCAGTCTCTCTGGGGCCAACGTCCTGACTTTC.

This clone showed up many times. This chain connects TRBV3-1 to TRBJ2-3; 8 bases map to TRBD2. This CDR3 contains 18 residues. V dropped 2 bases and J dropped 4; count of bases not matched to a gene: 14. Germline assignment: CDR1 LGHDT and CDR2 YNNKEL (reference sequence). The CDR3 region has the DNA TGTGCCAGCAGCCAATGGGGAGGAGTAGCGGGATTCGCAGATACGCAGTATTTT. Protein sequence: CASSQWGGVAGFADTQYF.

As concerns this clone: One junction end does not reproduce the germline sequence, and a read error may be involved. The gene calls are TRBV6-1 and TRBJ1-4; 8 nucleotides line up with TRBD1. In germline, CDR1 is MNHNS, CDR2 SASEGT. The length of the CDR3 is 18 residues. The CDR3 region is CAISEALTGGSSNEKLFF. The CDR3 region has the DNA TGTGCCATCAGTGAAGCTCTTACAGGGGGGTCATCTAATGAAAAACTGTTTTTT.

This clone was seen ten or more times. The chain links TRBV20-1 to TRBJ2-7; 8 bases align to TRBD2. The length of the CDR3 is 15 residues. Germline V CDR1 and CDR2: DFQATT, SNEGSKA (reference sequence). Trimming removed 0 bases from V and 1 base from J; junction bases left unmatched: 5. The CDR3, as DNA: TGCAGTGCTAGAGATGGCGCTAGCGGGTCCTACGAGCAGTACTTC. Translation gives CSARDGASGSYEQYF.

This clone has just a few counts. This chain joins TRBV9 and TRBJ2-3, with 9 bases fitting TRBD2. Per the germline V gene, CDR1 is SGDLS and CDR2 is YYNGEE. The length of the CDR3 is 15 residues. V shed 2 bases, J shed 4 bases, and the junction held 5 bases outside the gene matches. CDR3 sequence reads: CASSVQREEADTQYF. In nucleotides, the CDR3 is TGTGCCAGCAGCGTCCAGCGGGAGGAAGCAGATACGCAGTATTTT.

This clone was found many times. This sequence joins TRBV5-1 and TRBJ1-4; a weak D match, TRBD1 (5 bases). The CDR3 loop spans 16 amino acids. Trimming shortened V by 4 bases and J by 5 bases, and 18 bases separated the two germline ends. Germline V gene sequence: CDR1 SGHRS, CDR2 YFSETQ. As DNA, the CDR3 is TGCGCCAGCAGCGAATTCCGGGACCTAACGAATGAAAAACTGTTTTTT. The encoded protein is CASSEFRDLTNEKLFF.